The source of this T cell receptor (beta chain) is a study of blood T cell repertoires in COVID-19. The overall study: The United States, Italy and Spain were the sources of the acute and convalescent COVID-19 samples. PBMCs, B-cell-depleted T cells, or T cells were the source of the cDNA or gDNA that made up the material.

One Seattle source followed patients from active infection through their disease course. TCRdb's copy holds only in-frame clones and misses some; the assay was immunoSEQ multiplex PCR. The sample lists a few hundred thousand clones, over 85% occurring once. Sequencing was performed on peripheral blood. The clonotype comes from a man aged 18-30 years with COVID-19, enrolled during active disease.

The CDR3 reads CAIKDGGGMNTEAFF. CDR3 sequence (DNA): TGTGCCATAAAGGACGGGGGAGGGATGAACACTGAAGCTTTCTTT. The chain combines TRBV10-3 with TRBJ1-1; maybe TRBD1 (5 bases). The germline V gene encodes CDR1 ENHRY and CDR2 SYGVKD. The CDR3 contains 15 residues. Trimming pared 9 bases from V and 0 bases from J, leaving 17 bases between.